One TCR beta chain is described in this entry. This clone's antigen is unknown. The record has no base qualities; no much larger clone is one base away. The germline V gene provides CDR1 KGHDR and CDR2 SFDVKD. Taken from cysteine to phenylalanine, the CDR3 has 12 residues. Just CDR3 DNA is preserved here, 36 bases in frame from base 1. Trimming at the junction amounts to 6 bases on V and 8 bases on J, and the germline ends lie 12 bases apart. What the treatment or condition label conveys for this sample: in vitro stimulation with specific CMV peptide epitopes to enrich CMV-specific T cells. This record belongs to a study of T cell repertoires in cytomegalovirus infection (dated by TCRdb to the late 2010s). Looking at the study overall: Recently identified HLA-C-restricted CMV epitopes, whose presentation resists viral immunomodulation, were targeted by peptide stimulations together with well-studied HLA-B-restricted epitopes. Donor HLA type was relevant to the analysis, because carriage of CMV infection together with the matching HLA type was indicated by public TCR beta signatures. The study at large found these results: Cumulative frequency of public TCR beta family members discriminated carriers of CMV infection plus the relevant HLA type in this cohort and an independent roughly 320-donor cohort. The ex vivo response was dominated by HLA-C-restricted CMV-specific TCR beta clonotypes, which also provided the single most frequent clonotype in two of eight donors.

Sequencing relied on an Illumina HiSeq 1500. The raw public data were reprocessed by TCRdb itself: fastp quality trimming at Q25, MiXCR clonotype calling, in-frame beta chains only. Entries that share a CDR3 protein sequence are merged under the most common genes and DNA. The sample table contains 140,000 to 150,000 distinct CDR3 sequences; only one count was recorded for 25% to 35% of them. Roughly 47% of the sample goes to the ten largest clones. The receptor chain draws on TRBV24-1 and TRBJ1-1; the D gene lacks a confident call. The receptor was isolated from a human donor in good health (CMV status not recorded). Some clones in this sample may be carry-over from other donors' samples. The sample consisted of CD8+ T cells from cultured PBMCs, taken from culture after CMV antigen stimulation. The CDR3 protein sequence reads: CATSRSDTEAFF. The bases are TGTGCCACCAGTCGATCCGATACCGAAGCTTTCTTT.